This T cell receptor beta chain was retrieved from a study of blood T cell repertoires in COVID-19. Study in general: From the United States, Italy and Spain came samples of acute and convalescent COVID-19. T cells, B-cell-depleted T cells, or PBMCs supplied cDNA or gDNA.

Study processing details: From reference gene primer amplification, estimates of nucleated cell counts were derived. Measured with immunoSEQ multiplex PCR; TCRdb has only the in-frame clones, and not every one. The DNA was the basis for D and trimming; V, J and clone size are from that table. The sample contains about 100,000 clones, about 77% of which appear only once. CDR1 MGHRA and CDR2 YSYEKL come from the germline V gene. This CDR3 spans 16 amino acids. Trimming removed 4 bases at V and 1 base at J, with 16 bases between. The receptor was derived from a woman between 70 and 85 years old with acute or convalescent COVID-19. The sequencing input was peripheral blood. The V and J genes are TRBV4-1 and TRBJ1-1, with no clear D. In nucleotides, the CDR3 is TGCGCCAGCAGCCTTGGGGAAGGAGGGCAGAACACTGAAGCTTTCTTT. Its translation is CASSLGEGGQNTEAFF.